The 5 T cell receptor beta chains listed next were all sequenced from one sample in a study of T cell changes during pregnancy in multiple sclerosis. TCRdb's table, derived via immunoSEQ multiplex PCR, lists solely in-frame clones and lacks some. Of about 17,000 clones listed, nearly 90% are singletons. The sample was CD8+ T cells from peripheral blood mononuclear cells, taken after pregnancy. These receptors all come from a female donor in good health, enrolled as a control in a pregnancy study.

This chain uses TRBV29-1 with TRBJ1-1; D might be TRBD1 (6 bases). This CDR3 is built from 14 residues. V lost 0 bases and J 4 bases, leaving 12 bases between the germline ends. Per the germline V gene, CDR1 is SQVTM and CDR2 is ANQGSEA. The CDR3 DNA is TGCAGCGTTGAAGAACAGGGTTCGGGCACTGAAGCTTTCTTT. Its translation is CSVEEQGSGTEAFF.

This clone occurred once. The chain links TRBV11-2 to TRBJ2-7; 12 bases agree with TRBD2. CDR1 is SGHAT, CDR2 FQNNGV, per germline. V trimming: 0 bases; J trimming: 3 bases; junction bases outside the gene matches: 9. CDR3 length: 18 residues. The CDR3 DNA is TGTGCCAGCAGCTTAGAGGGACTAGCGGGCGGCTCGAGCTACGAGCAGTACTTC. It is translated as CASSLEGLAGGSSYEQYF.

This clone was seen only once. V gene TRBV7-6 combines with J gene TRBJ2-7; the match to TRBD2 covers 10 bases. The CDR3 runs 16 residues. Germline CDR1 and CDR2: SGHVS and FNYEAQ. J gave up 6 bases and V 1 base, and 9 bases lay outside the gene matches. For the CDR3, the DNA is TGTGCCAGCAGCTTAGTAGCGGGAGGTCCTGACTCCGAGCAGTACTTC. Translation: CASSLVAGGPDSEQYF. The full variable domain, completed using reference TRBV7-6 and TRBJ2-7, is GAGVSQSPRYKVTKRGQDVALRCDPISGHVSLYWYRQALGQGPEFLTYFNYEAQQDKSGLPNDRFSAERPEGSISTLTIQRTEQRDSAMYRCASSLVAGGPDSEQYFGPGTRLTVT.

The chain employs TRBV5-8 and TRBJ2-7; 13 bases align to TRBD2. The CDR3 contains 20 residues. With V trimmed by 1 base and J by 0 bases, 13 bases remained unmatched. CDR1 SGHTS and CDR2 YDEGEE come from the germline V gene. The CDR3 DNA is TGTGCCAGCAGCTTGTTGGGGAGGACTAGCGGGGGTCCTAGCTCCTACGAGCAGTACTTC. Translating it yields CASSLLGRTSGGPSSYEQYF.

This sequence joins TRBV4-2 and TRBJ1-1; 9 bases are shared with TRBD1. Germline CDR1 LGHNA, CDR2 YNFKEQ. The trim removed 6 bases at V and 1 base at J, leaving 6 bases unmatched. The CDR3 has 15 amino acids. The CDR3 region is CASRGQGGSNTEAFF. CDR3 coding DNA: TGTGCCAGCAGGGGACAGGGTGGTTCGAACACTGAAGCTTTCTTT.